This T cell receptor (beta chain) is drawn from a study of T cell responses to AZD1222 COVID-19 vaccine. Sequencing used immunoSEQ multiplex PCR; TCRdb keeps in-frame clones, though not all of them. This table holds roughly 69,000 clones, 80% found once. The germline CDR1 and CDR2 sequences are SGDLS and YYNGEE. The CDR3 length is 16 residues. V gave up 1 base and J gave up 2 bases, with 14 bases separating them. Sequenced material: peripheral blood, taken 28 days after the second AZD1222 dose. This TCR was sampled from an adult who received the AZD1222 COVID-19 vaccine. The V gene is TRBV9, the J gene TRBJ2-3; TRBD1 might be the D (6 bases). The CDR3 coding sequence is TGTGCCAGCAGCGTACTTGGGGGCCTGTCCACAGATACGCAGTATTTT. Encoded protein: CASSVLGGLSTDTQYF.